The 8 T cell receptor beta chains reported below all come from one sample, sequenced in a study of early T cells in non-severe SARS-CoV-2 infection. MiXCR, run by TCRdb on the 5' RACE reads, gives a single entry per CDR3 protein. Among tens of thousands of distinct CDR3 sequences listed, more than 10% were seen once. The specimen sequenced was whole blood. These receptors all stem from an adult who was a healthcare worker with PCR-confirmed SARS-CoV-2 infection or an uninfected control (not recorded which).

The chain uses TRBV7-2 and TRBJ1-1; D is ambiguous. The germline V gene encodes CDR1 SGHTA and CDR2 FQGNSA. The CDR3 spans 14 residues. V lost 2 bases and J 4 bases, leaving 11 bases between the germline ends. In DNA form, the CDR3 reads TGTGCCAGCAGCTTACTTTCAGGCAGCACTGAAGCTTTCTTT. Protein product: CASSLLSGSTEAFF. The full variable domain, rest sourced from reference TRBV7-2 and TRBJ1-1, is GAGVSQSPSNKVTEKGKDVELRCDPISGHTALYWYRQSLGQGLEFLIYFQGNSAPDKSGLPSDRFSAERTGGSVSTLTIQRTQQEDSAVYLCASSLLSGSTEAFFGQGTRLTVV.

This clonotype was observed a handful of times. The V call is TRBV9, the J call TRBJ1-6; D unclear. V lost 2 bases and J 0 bases, leaving 9 bases between the germline ends. This CDR3 spans 16 amino acids. Germline V gene sequence: CDR1 SGDLS, CDR2 YYNGEE. As DNA, the CDR3 is TGTGCCAGCAGCGTTAATACCGACTCCTATAATTCACCCCTCCACTTT. Protein: CASSVNTDSYNSPLHF.

V usage is TRBV7-2 and J usage is TRBJ2-2; 10 positions match TRBD1. The trim removed 5 bases at V and 7 bases at J, leaving 7 bases unmatched. CDR3 size: 15 residues. Germline values: CDR1 SGHTA, CDR2 FQGNSA. The chain's CDR3 is CASSRDRGALGELFF. The CDR3 bases are TGTGCCAGCAGCCGGGACAGGGGAGCGCTCGGGGAGCTGTTTTTT.

Only a few counts were recorded for this clonotype. The chain uses TRBV11-3 and TRBJ2-2; D assignment may be TRBD1 or TRBD2 (6 bases each). Germline V gives CDR1 SGHNT, CDR2 YENEEA. The CDR3 consists of 15 residues. Trimming pared 5 bases from V and 3 bases from J, leaving 13 bases between. CDR3 sequence (DNA): TGTGCCAGCAGCAAAGGGGGGAAGGACACCGGGGAGCTGTTTTTT. It encodes CASSKGGKDTGELFF. Variable domain in full (rest from reference TRBV11-3 and TRBJ2-2): EAGVVQSPRYKIIEKKQPVAFWCNPISGHNTLYWYLQNLGQGPELLIRYENEEAVDDSQLPKDRFSAERLKGVDSTLKIQPAELGDSAVYLCASSKGGKDTGELFFGEGSRLTVL.

CDR3 sequence reads: CSARKTGFGYTF. The CDR3, as DNA: TGCAGTGCTAGGAAGACAGGGTTCGGCTACACCTTC. The V call is TRBV20-1, the J call TRBJ1-2; TRBD1 matches 7 bases. The CDR3 extends over 12 amino acids. The germline CDR1 and CDR2 sequences are DFQATT and SNEGSKA (reference sequence). The V segment lost 3 bases and the J segment 8 bases; nucleotides outside the gene matches: 6.

This clonotype was seen only a few times. The chain carries TRBV18 and TRBJ2-7; no clear D. The CDR3 spans 15 residues. Trimming removed 4 bases from V and 0 bases from J, with 13 bases in between. CDR1 and CDR2 (germline): KGHSH, LQKENI. CDR3 region: CASSLVGPSSYEQYF. CDR3 in DNA: TGTGCCAGCTCACTTGTGGGCCCTTCCTCCTACGAGCAGTACTTC.

Only a few counts were recorded for this clonotype. This rearrangement joins TRBV3-1 to TRBJ2-3; 7 nucleotides agree with TRBD2. Unmatched junction bases numbered 6, after V lost 3 bases and J lost 0 bases. This CDR3 region has 16 residues. CDR1 and CDR2 from the germline V gene are LGHDT and YNNKEL (reference sequence). CDR3 sequence reads: CASSQGGRTSTDTQYF. The CDR3 region has the DNA TGTGCCAGCAGCCAGGGAGGGAGGACTAGCACAGATACGCAGTATTTT.

This clonotype was counted between two and nine times. The chain uses TRBV20-1 and TRBJ2-3; no clear D. CDR1 and CDR2 from the germline V gene are DFQATT and SNEGSKA (reference sequence). This CDR3 is 9 amino acids long. Trimming took off 6 bases at V and 6 bases at J, with 4 bases between the two ends. The CDR3 loop reads CSAPDTQYF. Written as DNA, the CDR3 is TGCAGTGCCCCGGATACGCAGTATTTT.